The sequence of this TCR beta chain was determined in a study of regulatory T cells in long-lasting Graves disease. Looking at the study overall: Over 5 years of antithyroid drugs with positive TSH receptor antibodies was taken to mean persistent Graves' disease. Findings and limits, study-wide: Segments TRBV28, TRBJ1-2 and TRBJ2-5 showed preferential usage in persistent disease.

Library construction for TCR beta used iRepertoire HTBI primers and Arm-PCR of CDR3 regions. TCRdb re-analysed the multiplex PCR reads in MiXCR, keeping a single row per CDR3 protein. The repertoire consists of around 460,000 distinct CDR3 sequences, with 20% to 25% occurring once and the leading ten covering roughly 7.7%. CDR3 length equals 15 residues. V lost 4 bases, J lost 5 bases, and 12 bases lay in between. Germline-derived CDR1 and CDR2 are MDHEN and SYDVKM. Time point reported: persistent/refractory GD, antithyroid drugs over 5 years with positive TRAb. Extracted PBMC RNA gave rise to the TCR library. This clonotype showed up many times. The antigen is not known.

V and J are TRBV28 and TRBJ1-6; D perhaps matches TRBD1 (6 bases). Sequences were derived from peripheral blood mononuclear cells (PBMCs), sampled when the disease was refractory, from a patient treated with antithyroid drugs. The sequence came from a female donor with Graves disease. CDR3 region: CASSSGAPNNSPLHF. Here the CDR3 DNA reads TGTGCCAGCAGTTCGGGGGCGCCGAATAATTCACCCCTCCACTTT.